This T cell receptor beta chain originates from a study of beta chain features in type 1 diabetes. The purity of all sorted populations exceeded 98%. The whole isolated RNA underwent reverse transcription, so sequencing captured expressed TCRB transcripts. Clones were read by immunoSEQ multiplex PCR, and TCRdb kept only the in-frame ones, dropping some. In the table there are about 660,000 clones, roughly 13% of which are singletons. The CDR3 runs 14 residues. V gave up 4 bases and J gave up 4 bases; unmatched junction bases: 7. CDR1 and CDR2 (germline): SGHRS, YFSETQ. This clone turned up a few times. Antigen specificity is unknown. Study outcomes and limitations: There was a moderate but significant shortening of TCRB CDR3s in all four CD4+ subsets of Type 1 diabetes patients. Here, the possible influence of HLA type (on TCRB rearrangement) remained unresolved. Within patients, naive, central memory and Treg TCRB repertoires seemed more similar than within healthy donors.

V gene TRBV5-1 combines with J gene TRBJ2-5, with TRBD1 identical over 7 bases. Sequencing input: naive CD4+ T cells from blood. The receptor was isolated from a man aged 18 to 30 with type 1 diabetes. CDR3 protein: CASSQRDSRETQYF. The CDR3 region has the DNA TGCGCCAGCAGCCAAAGGGACAGCAGAGAGACCCAGTACTTC.